These T cell receptor beta chains were read from a single sample in a study of shared clonotypes between healthy human individuals. TCRdb's copy holds only in-frame clones and misses some; the assay was immunoSEQ multiplex PCR. This table has around 1.9 million clones, approximately 92% appearing once. Sequencing input: naive CD8+ T cells from PBMCs. The receptors come from a man between 18 and 35 years old in good health. Some clones in this sample may be carry-over from other donors' samples. Both conserved end residues are part of each CDR3. The listing skips clone size in some rows; elsewhere it reads once, few, many or a size class.

CDR3 protein,J gene,V gene,clone size
CASVGDRNYEQYF,TRBJ2-7,TRBV2,NA
CAIEWTGELFF,TRBJ2-2,TRBV30,NA
CASSSREVRADYGYTF,TRBJ1-2,TRBV13,NA
CASSQGLRSGGPYEQYF,TRBJ2-7,TRBV4-2,NA
CASSADRAHYGYTF,TRBJ1-2,TRBV6-1,NA
CASSLGPLGEAFF,TRBJ1-1,TRBV7-6,NA
CASSLIPGTEETQYF,TRBJ2-5,TRBV27,once
CASSLTVINQPQHF,TRBJ1-5,TRBV27,NA
CASSFDLLGNTEAFF,TRBJ1-1,TRBV5-8,NA
CASSQGGNQPQHF,TRBJ1-5,TRBV11-2,NA
CASSYSTGTGGYTF,TRBJ1-2,TRBV6-5,NA
CAWSAGWNTEAFF,TRBJ1-1,TRBV30,NA
CASSAHGATNEKLFF,TRBJ1-4,TRBV9,NA
CASSLVPRTLGEQYF,TRBJ2-7,TRBV7-8,NA
CASGTATGELFF,TRBJ2-2,TRBV4-3,NA
CASSPRTGDWEQYF,TRBJ2-7,TRBV4-1,NA
CASSLGTGSYGYTF,TRBJ1-2,TRBV27,NA
CASSEEPGGAGYEQYF,TRBJ2-7,TRBV6-1,NA
CASSSSSGRASSYEQYF,TRBJ2-7,TRBV7-9,NA
CASSASGNEQFF,TRBJ2-1,TRBV7-2,once
CASSLGQGAIYEQYF,TRBJ2-7,TRBV5-4,NA
CASNTREGSSYEQYF,TRBJ2-7,TRBV7-8,NA
CASKIGVGYGYTF,TRBJ1-2,TRBV27,NA
CASSQVFPSPPHEQYF,TRBJ2-7,TRBV4-1,NA
CASSQVIRPTYNEQFF,TRBJ2-1,TRBV4-1,once
CAIADPPMTDNTEAFF,TRBJ1-1,TRBV10-3,few
CASSLALATPRPYEQYF,TRBJ2-7,TRBV11-2,NA
CASSNSWSNQPQHF,TRBJ1-5,TRBV19,NA
CASSLRGAGELFF,TRBJ2-2,TRBV27,NA
CASSSGSNQPQHF,TRBJ1-5,TRBV6-5,NA
CASSPKLAETYEQYF,TRBJ2-7,TRBV5-4,NA
CASSYGQGTSTDTQYF,TRBJ2-3,TRBV7-6,NA
CASRPDRGTEAFF,TRBJ1-1,TRBV19,few
CASSQEKASGGSRYF,TRBJ2-7,TRBV4-1,NA
CASSKGLPEDSNQPQHF,TRBJ1-5,TRBV5-6,once
CASSPGWTGSYEQYF,TRBJ2-7,TRBV27,NA
CASSLDTYNEQFF,TRBJ2-1,TRBV27,NA
CASSILRGQQETQYF,TRBJ2-5,TRBV7-8,NA
CASSFGGTQYF,TRBJ2-5,TRBV7-6,NA
CASSSGTNYGYTF,TRBJ1-2,TRBV5-1,NA
CASSIVNTEAFF,TRBJ1-1,TRBV19,NA
CASSLYDRTYYEQYF,TRBJ2-7,TRBV28,NA
CASSATSALKTQYF,TRBJ2-5,TRBV19,NA
CASSLVVGLAGNEQYF,TRBJ2-7,TRBV11-2,NA
CASSGRDRGLGGYTF,TRBJ1-2,TRBV9,NA
CASRAGLAYEQYF,TRBJ2-7,TRBV2,NA